One and the same sample provided the 30 T cell receptor beta chains below, sequenced in a study of CD8 T cells in Susac syndrome. Reverse transcription of about 0.5 to 1 ug RNA used random hexamers. TCRdb reprocessed the immunoSEQ multiplex PCR reads with MiXCR, giving one entry per CDR3 protein. The sample lists about 210,000 distinct CDR3 sequences, 95% occurring once. Sequencing was performed on CD4+ T cells from PBMCs. These receptors were collected from a human donor with multiple sclerosis.

V usage is TRBV24-1 and J usage is TRBJ2-1; TRBD2 matches at 10 bases. CDR3 size: 15 residues. V lost 4 bases and J lost 6; bases outside the gene matches: 5. Per germline, CDR1 KGHDR and CDR2 SFDVKD. The CDR3: CATSDRTSGSNEQFF. The CDR3 bases are TGTGCCACCAGTGACCGGACTAGCGGAAGCAATGAGCAGTTCTTC.

The chain links TRBV7-9 to TRBJ2-6, with D possibly TRBD1 on 6 matching bases. Germline assignment: CDR1 SEHNR and CDR2 FQNEAQ (reference sequence). Trimming took off 5 bases at V and 0 bases at J, with 8 bases between the two ends. CDR3 length: 15 residues. In DNA, the CDR3 is TGTGCCAGCAGCCCAGGGGACTCTGGGGCCAACGTCCTGACTTTC. Its protein is CASSPGDSGANVLTF.

The chain couples TRBV15 to TRBJ2-2, with 10 bases identical to TRBD1. This CDR3 contains 15 residues. Germline V gene data show CDR1 as LNHNV and CDR2 as YYDKDF (reference sequence). V dropped 5 bases and J dropped 5; count of bases not matched to a gene: 5. The CDR3 region has the DNA TGTGCCACCAGCGAGGGGACAGGGGTAACCGGGGAGCTGTTTTTT. As protein: CATSEGTGVTGELFF.

The chain recombines TRBV7-8 with TRBJ2-1; perhaps TRBD1 as D (6 bases). The germline V gene has CDR1 SGHVS and CDR2 FQNEAQ. Deletions cut 1 base from V and 12 bases from J, with 16 bases between. The CDR3 runs 14 residues. CDR3 loop: CASSLEWTDNPQFF. Written as DNA, the CDR3 is TGTGCCAGCAGCTTAGAATGGACAGACAACCCGCAGTTCTTC. Supplemented by reference TRBV7-8 and TRBJ2-1, the full variable domain reads GAGVSQSPRYKVAKRGQDVALRCDPISGHVSLFWYQQALGQGPEFLTYFQNEAQLDKSGLPSDRFFAERPEGSVSTLKIQRTQQEDSAVYLCASSLEWTDNPQFFGPGTRLTVL.

The rearrangement joins TRBV29-1 to TRBJ1-1; tentatively, D is TRBD1 (6 bases). Germline V gene lookup returns CDR1 SQVTM and CDR2 ANQGSEA. With 4 bases removed from V and 0 bases from J, the gap between germline ends came to 12 bases. The CDR3 spans 14 residues. The CDR3 reads CSVVRTAMNTEAFF. The CDR3 coding sequence is TGCAGCGTTGTACGGACAGCGATGAACACTGAAGCTTTCTTT.

The V and J genes are TRBV20-1 and TRBJ1-1; D gene unclear. Germline CDR1 DFQATT, CDR2 SNEGSKA (reference sequence). The CDR3 is made up of 14 amino acids. Trimming stripped 3 bases from V and 0 bases from J, with 11 bases between. The CDR3 nucleotides are TGCAGTGCTAGTCAGGCAGGTCTGAACACTGAAGCTTTCTTT. Translating it yields CSASQAGLNTEAFF.

The rearrangement joins TRBV14 to TRBJ2-3, with D unclear. Deletions cut 0 bases from V and 6 bases from J, with 7 bases between. From germline, CDR1 is SGHDN and CDR2 FVKESK. The CDR3 spans 13 residues. CDR3 in DNA: TGTGCCAGCAGCCAAGATCTTCGGGATACGCAGTATTTT. Translated: CASSQDLRDTQYF.

The chain carries TRBV3-1 and TRBJ2-3; tentatively, D is TRBD1 (6 bases). Per the germline V gene, CDR1 is LGHDT and CDR2 is YNNKEL (reference sequence). Trimming cost V 2 bases and J 10 bases, with 22 bases left between them. This CDR3 is built from 16 residues. The CDR3 DNA reads as TGTGCCAGCAGCCAACCAGGGGACGGGATATGGGACGCGCAGTATTTT. Amino acid sequence: CASSQPGDGIWDAQYF.

V is TRBV27 and J is TRBJ2-1; 7 positions agree with TRBD1. V trimming: 5 bases; J trimming: 2 bases; junction bases outside the gene matches: 6. The CDR3 is 15 amino acids. Germline-derived CDR1 and CDR2 are MNHEY and SMNVEV (reference sequence). In DNA, the CDR3 is TGTGCCAGCAGTGCCTGGGACAGTCCCTACAATGAGCAGTTCTTC. Translated, it gives CASSAWDSPYNEQFF.

This clonotype was seen only a few times. J is TRBJ2-7 and V is TRBV7-8, with 7 bases identical to TRBD1. J lost 4 bases, V lost 0 bases, and 0 bases had no gene match. The CDR3 spans 13 residues. Germline CDR1 SGHVS, CDR2 FQNEAQ. This CDR3 reads CASSLADRYEQYF. CDR3 in DNA: TGTGCCAGCAGCTTAGCGGACAGGTACGAGCAGTACTTC.

The V and J genes are TRBV12-5 and TRBJ2-2, with a weak D call TRBD2 (5 bases). Trimming stripped 6 bases from V and 0 bases from J, with 11 bases between. CDR1 is LGHNT, CDR2 FRNRAP, per germline. This CDR3 is built from 15 residues. The DNA for the CDR3 is TGTGCTAGTGGACCAGGAGGCGCGAACACCGGGGAGCTGTTTTTT. Protein: CASGPGGANTGELFF.

This clonotype appeared a single time. The V and J genes are TRBV6-5 and TRBJ2-5, with D hard to call. Germline CDR1 is MNHEY and CDR2 is SVGAGI. The V and J ends lost 5 bases and 5 bases respectively, with 15 bases between them. This CDR3 has 14 residues. CDR3 DNA: TGTGCCAGCAGTCCGGACGGATTAGTGGAGACCCAGTACTTC. Protein product: CASSPDGLVETQYF.

This clonotype has a single count. The chain has TRBV29-1 and TRBJ1-1, with D possibly TRBD1 on 6 matching bases. The CDR3 loop spans 11 amino acids. Trimming took 7 bases from V and 7 from J, leaving 13 bases between them. Germline V lookup: CDR1 SQVTM, CDR2 ANQGSEA. The chain's CDR3 is CSAQTGFEAFF. Written as DNA, the CDR3 is TGCAGCGCCCAGACAGGATTTGAAGCTTTCTTT.

In this sample, this clonotype turned up once. The rearrangement uses TRBV27 and TRBJ2-6, with a weak D call TRBD1 (6 bases). The CDR3 loop spans 16 amino acids. The germline V gene encodes CDR1 MNHEY and CDR2 SMNVEV (reference sequence). The ends were cut back, 5 bases at V and 4 bases at J, with 15 bases in the middle. CDR3 protein: CASSRSQGTGANVLTF. The CDR3 nucleotides are TGTGCCAGCAGTCGCTCACAGGGAACCGGGGCCAACGTCCTGACTTTC. Using reference TRBV27 and TRBJ2-6 for the parts outside the CDR3, the full variable domain is EAQVTQNPRYLITVTGKKLTVTCSQNMNHEYMSWYRQDPGLGLRQIYYSMNVEVTDKGDVPEGYKVSRKEKRNFPLILESPSPNQTSLYFCASSRSQGTGANVLTFGAGSRLTVL.

This clonotype has just a few counts. The rearrangement uses TRBV30 and TRBJ2-4; 13 nucleotides agree with TRBD2. Germline CDR1 is GTSNPN and CDR2 is SVGIG (reference sequence). This CDR3 contains 19 residues. The V and J ends lost 0 bases and 1 base, in that order; junction bases with no gene match: 9. As DNA, the CDR3 is TGTGCCTGGAGTGTACTCGTACTAGCGGGAGGGCCGGCCAAAAACATTCAGTACTTC. It encodes CAWSVLVLAGGPAKNIQYF.

This clonotype occurred once. The chain's CDR3 is CAISEAGLAGNEQFF. The CDR3 bases are TGTGCCATCAGTGAAGCGGGACTAGCGGGTAATGAGCAGTTCTTC. The rearrangement uses TRBV10-3 and TRBJ2-1; 12 bases are shared with TRBD2. The V gene end was trimmed by 3 bases and the J gene end by 7 bases; junction bases not matched to a gene: 4. This CDR3 is built from 15 residues. CDR1 is ENHRY and CDR2 is SYGVKD in the germline V gene.

The J gene is TRBJ2-1, the V gene TRBV20-1, with 7 bases that match TRBD2. V shed 6 bases and J 6 bases; nucleotides not matched to a gene: 14. The germline V gene encodes CDR1 DFQATT and CDR2 SNEGSKA (reference sequence). The CDR3 length is 15 residues. As DNA, the CDR3 is TGCAGTGCAACGCCCGGACTAGGGTCGGCCAATGAGCAGTTCTTC. It translates to CSATPGLGSANEQFF.

The CDR3 sequence: CATSALPRRRTHSGNTIYF. DNA of the CDR3: TGTGCCACCAGTGCCCTGCCCCGACGACGGACCCACTCTGGAAACACCATATATTTT. V gene TRBV24-1 combines with J gene TRBJ1-3; D call uncertain. Germline V gene sequence: CDR1 KGHDR, CDR2 SFDVKD. The CDR3 covers 19 residues. V lost 5 bases and J lost 0, with 22 bases in between.

The chain combines TRBV7-9 with TRBJ1-1; maybe TRBD1 (5 bases). CDR1 is SEHNR, CDR2 FQNEAQ, per germline (reference sequence). The V and J ends lost 3 bases and 4 bases respectively, with 12 bases between them. The CDR3 contains 14 residues. This CDR3 reads CASSFQGRGTEAFF. CDR3 DNA sequence: TGTGCCAGCAGCTTCCAAGGAAGGGGCACTGAAGCTTTCTTT.

In its sample, this clonotype was seen once. The rearrangement links TRBV25-1 to TRBJ2-1; 9 positions match TRBD2. The CDR3 extends over 15 amino acids. CDR1 MGHDK and CDR2 SYGVNS come from the germline V gene. Trimming removed 1 base from V and 8 bases from J; junction bases left unmatched: 6. CDR3 in amino acids: CASSEFGTSIYEQFF. As DNA, the CDR3 is TGTGCCAGCAGTGAATTCGGGACTAGCATCTATGAGCAGTTCTTC.

This chain uses TRBV27 with TRBJ1-5, with D uncertain. Germline-derived CDR1 and CDR2 are MNHEY and SMNVEV (reference sequence). V was pared by 0 bases and J by 7 bases, with 10 bases between. The CDR3 runs to 14 residues. The CDR3 here is CASSLSRGGQPQHF. In nucleotides, the CDR3 is TGTGCCAGCAGTTTATCGCGGGGAGGGCAGCCCCAGCATTTT.

This chain uses TRBV29-1 with TRBJ2-5, with TRBD2 matching 9 bases. The CDR3 totals 14 residues. The ends lost 4 bases at V and 4 bases at J; junction bases unmatched: 7. Germline CDR1 reads SQVTM; CDR2 reads ANQGSEA. This CDR3 reads CSVVSSGSRETQYF. CDR3 nucleotide sequence: TGCAGCGTTGTCAGTAGCGGGAGCAGAGAGACCCAGTACTTC.

The chain joins TRBV29-1 to TRBJ2-3; TRBD1 matches at 11 bases. V was clipped by 6 bases and J by 1 base; unmatched bases: 3. The CDR3 is 14 amino acids. Germline CDR1 is SQVTM and CDR2 is ANQGSEA. CDR3: CSVGQGARTDTQYF. CDR3 sequence (DNA): TGCAGCGTAGGACAGGGGGCTCGCACAGATACGCAGTATTTT.

The V call is TRBV7-6, the J call TRBJ2-5; a weak D match, TRBD2 (5 bases). V gave up 5 bases and J gave up 7 bases, with 8 bases separating them. The CDR3 sequence is 11 residues long. Germline V gene data show CDR1 as SGHVS and CDR2 as FNYEAQ. This chain's CDR3 is CASSARGTQYF. Here the CDR3 DNA reads TGTGCCAGCAGCGCACGGGGGACCCAGTACTTC. Supplemented by reference TRBV7-6 and TRBJ2-5, the full variable domain reads GAGVSQSPRYKVTKRGQDVALRCDPISGHVSLYWYRQALGQGPEFLTYFNYEAQQDKSGLPNDRFSAERPEGSISTLTIQRTEQRDSAMYRCASSARGTQYFGPGTRLLVL.

V is TRBV20-1 and J is TRBJ2-5; 8 nucleotides align to TRBD2. Germline CDR1 and CDR2: DFQATT and SNEGSKA (reference sequence). The CDR3 is 12 amino acids. V dropped 6 bases and J dropped 5; count of bases not matched to a gene: 5. CDR3 protein: CSARTSLETQYF. CDR3 bases: TGCAGTGCCCGGACTAGCTTGGAGACCCAGTACTTC.

J is TRBJ2-7 and V is TRBV20-1; 11 positions match TRBD2. Germline CDR1 DFQATT, CDR2 SNEGSKA (reference sequence). Trimming removed 5 bases from V and 3 bases from J; junction bases left unmatched: 6. The CDR3 has 14 residues. CDR3 in DNA: TGCAGTGCTGAAGGGACTAGCGGAGGCTACGAGCAGTACTTC. Its translation is CSAEGTSGGYEQYF.

V is TRBV5-1 and J is TRBJ2-1, with TRBD2 matching over 10 bases. This CDR3 has 17 residues. Germline V gene lookup returns CDR1 SGHRS and CDR2 YFSETQ. V dropped 4 bases and J dropped 9; count of bases not matched to a gene: 16. The CDR3 sequence is CASSPQGSGGALGEQFF. The CDR3 nucleotides read TGCGCCAGCAGCCCCCAAGGGAGCGGGGGGGCCCTTGGTGAGCAGTTCTTC.

The chain combines TRBV6-5 with TRBJ1-6; the D gene is possibly TRBD1 (5 bases). The V and J ends lost 6 bases and 7 bases respectively, with 13 bases between them. The CDR3 is made up of 14 amino acids. Germline CDR1 is MNHEY and CDR2 is SVGAGI. CDR3 sequence: CASSPGTENSPLHF. The CDR3 DNA reads as TGTGCCAGCAGCCCCGGGACCGAAAATTCACCCCTCCACTTT.

J is TRBJ2-1 and V is TRBV27, with 9 positions matching TRBD2. The CDR3 spans 17 residues. In germline, CDR1 is MNHEY, CDR2 SMNVEV (reference sequence). The junction had 15 bases not matched to a gene; V was cut back by 8 bases and J by 4 bases. The CDR3: CASHAQGMAGGYNEQFF. Written as DNA, the CDR3 is TGTGCCAGCCATGCCCAGGGTATGGCGGGAGGGTACAATGAGCAGTTCTTC.

This sequence joins TRBV3-1 and TRBJ2-4; unclear D gene. Germline V gene data show CDR1 as LGHDT and CDR2 as YNNKEL (reference sequence). This CDR3 comprises 14 residues. V was clipped by 3 bases and J by 6 bases, with 12 bases between them. As DNA, the CDR3 is TGTGCCAGCAGCCATAAAGCTAGGGTAAACATTCAGTACTTC. Translated: CASSHKARVNIQYF.